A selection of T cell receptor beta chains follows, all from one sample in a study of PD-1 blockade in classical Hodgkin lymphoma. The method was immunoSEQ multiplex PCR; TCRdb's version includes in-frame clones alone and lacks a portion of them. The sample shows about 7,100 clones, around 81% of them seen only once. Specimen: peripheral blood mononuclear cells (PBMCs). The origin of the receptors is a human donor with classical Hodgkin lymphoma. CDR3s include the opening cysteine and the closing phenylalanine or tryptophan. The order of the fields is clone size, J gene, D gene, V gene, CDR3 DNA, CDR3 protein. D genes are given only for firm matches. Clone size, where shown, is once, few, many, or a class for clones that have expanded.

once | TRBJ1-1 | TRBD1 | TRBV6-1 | TGTGCCAGCAGTTTATACAGGGGAGGCACTGAAGCTTTCTTT | CASSLYRGGTEAFF
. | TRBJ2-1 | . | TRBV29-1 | TGCAGCTCTAGTACTCAAGCGGCCTACAATGAGCAGTTCTTC | CSSSTQAAYNEQFF
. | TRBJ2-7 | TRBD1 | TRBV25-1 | TGTGCCAGCAGTGATGCCGGGACAGGGGGCCTGGGCGAGCAGTACTTC | CASSDAGTGGLGEQYF
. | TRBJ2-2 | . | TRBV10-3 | TGTGCCATCAGTGAGTCGAAAGGGGGGGAGCTGTTTTTT | CAISESKGGELFF
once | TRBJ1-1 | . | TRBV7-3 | TGTGCCAGCAGCCCACAGCCGAACACTGAAGCTTTCTTT | CASSPQPNTEAFF
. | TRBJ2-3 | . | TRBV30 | TGTGCCTGGAGTGCCGGGACTTCTCCTAGCACAGATACGCAGTATTTT | CAWSAGTSPSTDTQYF
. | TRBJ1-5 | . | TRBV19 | TGTGCCAGTAGTTCGCAGGGCGGTCAGCCCCAGCATTTT | CASSSQGGQPQHF
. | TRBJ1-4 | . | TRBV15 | TGTGCCACCAGCAGAGTCTCCGAAGAAAAACTGTTTTTT | CATSRVSEEKLFF
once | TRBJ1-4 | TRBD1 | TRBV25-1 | TGTGCCACCAAGGGACAGGGCAAGGAAAAACTGTTTTTT | CATKGQGKEKLFF
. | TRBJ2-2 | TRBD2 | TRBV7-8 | TGTGCCAGCAGCTTACTCCGCGGGAGGACCGGGGAGCTGTTTTTT | CASSLLRGRTGELFF
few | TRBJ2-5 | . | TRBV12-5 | TGTGCTAGTGGTCCTCGTGGTGGGCAATTACAAGAGACCCAGTACTTC | CASGPRGGQLQETQYF
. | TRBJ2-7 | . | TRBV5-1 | TGCGCCAGCAGGGACACAGGGAGCTCCTACGAGCAGTACTTC | CASRDTGSSYEQYF